This T cell receptor beta chain emerged from a study of cytotoxic CD8 clonotypes in ibrutinib-treated CLL. This table comes from immunoSEQ multiplex PCR, and its TCRdb copy is limited to in-frame clones, with some not included. The sample has about 130,000 clones, 70% to 90% seen once. With 4 bases clipped from V and 8 bases from J, the junction kept 12 bases outside the gene matches. The CDR3 has 15 amino acids. Germline-derived CDR1 and CDR2 are GTSNPN and SVGIG (reference sequence). The chain is built from TRBV30 and TRBJ2-1; 9 nucleotides align to TRBD2. The source is a human donor with chronic lymphocytic leukemia. The sequencing here drew on PBMCs, taken after 24 months of ibrutinib treatment. The CDR3 region has the DNA TGTGCCTGGACCCCGGGACTAGCAACCTTCGATGAGCAGTTCTTC. Translating it yields CAWTPGLATFDEQFF.